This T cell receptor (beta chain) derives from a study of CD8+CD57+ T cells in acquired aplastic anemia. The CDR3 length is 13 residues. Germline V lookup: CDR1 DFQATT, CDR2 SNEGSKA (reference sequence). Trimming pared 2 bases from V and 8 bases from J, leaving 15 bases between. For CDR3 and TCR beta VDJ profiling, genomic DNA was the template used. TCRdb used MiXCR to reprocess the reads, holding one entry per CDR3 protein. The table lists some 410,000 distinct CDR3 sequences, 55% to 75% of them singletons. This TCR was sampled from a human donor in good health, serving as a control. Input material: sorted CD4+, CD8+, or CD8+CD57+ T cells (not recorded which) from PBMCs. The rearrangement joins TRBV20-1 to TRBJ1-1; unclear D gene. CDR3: CSARPQRTYEAFF. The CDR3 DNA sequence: TGCAGTGCTAGACCGCAGCGCACCTACGAAGCTTTCTTT.